This paragraph covers one T cell receptor (beta chain) sequence. Its antigen is currently unknown. Regions amplified from RNA transcripts were the TCR beta CDR3 regions. HTBI primers were employed in a first-round RT-PCR of the TCR CDR3. TCRdb processed the multiplex PCR reads anew with MiXCR; each CDR3 protein has one entry. The table includes approximately 590,000 distinct CDR3 sequences, 15% to 18% detected once. The CDR3 totals 19 residues. The germline V gene has CDR1 SGHTA and CDR2 FQGNSA. With V trimmed by 5 bases and J by 2 bases, 12 bases remained unmatched. This specimen comes from a study of T cells in Graves' hyperthyroidism and ophthalmopathy. Study conclusions and caveats: Most thyroid clonotypes with frequency above 0.001 were detected in blood.

Sequencing was done on a sample of blood. The V and J genes are TRBV7-2 and TRBJ2-2; 12 nucleotides line up with TRBD2. The clonotype was recovered from a woman in her twenties or thirties with Graves' hyperthyroidism. This chain's CDR3 is CASSPFGAGLAGNTGELFF. The CDR3 nucleotides are TGTGCCAGCAGCCCGTTTGGCGCGGGACTAGCGGGTAACACCGGGGAGCTGTTTTTT.